The clone carrying this T cell receptor (beta chain) was recorded at least ten times. The antigen remains undetermined. The sample originates from a study of spatial heterogeneity in lung cancer. Study-wide findings and caveats: Tumor mutation counts were tracked by expanded intratumoral alpha and beta TCR counts.

The V gene end was trimmed by 5 bases and the J gene end by 7 bases; junction bases not matched to a gene: 12. Looked up from germline, CDR1 is MNHEY and CDR2 is SVGEGT. This CDR3 contains 16 residues. Time point meaning: sample taken at primary tumor resection. Whole RNA, isolated from tumor, nontumor lung or frozen PBMC, was sequenced without prior sorting. TCRdb redid the calling of the 5' RACE reads with MiXCR, one entry per CDR3 protein. The profile covers some 13,000 distinct CDR3 sequences, with 3% to 4.5% appearing a single time and under 10% taken by the ten largest. The V and J genes are TRBV6-2 or TRBV6-3 and TRBJ1-5; 9 nucleotides align to TRBD1. This TCR was recovered from a male donor with early-stage non-small cell lung cancer. The sequencing here drew on lung tumor tissue, taken at surgery. The CDR3 DNA reads as TGTGCCAGCAGTCCGCAGGGACAGGGTGCAGGACAGCCCCAGCATTTT. Amino acid sequence: CASSPQGQGAGQPQHF.